This TCR beta chain emerged from a study of T cells in Graves' hyperthyroidism and ophthalmopathy. Points on this clonotype: Its antigen is currently unknown.

Study-wide results and caveats: Most thyroid clonotypes expanded above 0.001 appeared in blood too.

The CDR3 is made up of 14 amino acids. The germline V gene has CDR1 SEHNR and CDR2 FQNEAQ (reference sequence). The V end was cut by 2 bases, the J end by 5 bases, with 13 bases between. Amplified regions were TCR beta CDR3 sequences from RNA transcripts. The TCR CDR3 was amplified in a first-round RT-PCR using the HTBI primer set. TCRdb independently ran MiXCR on the multiplex PCR reads; one entry per CDR3 protein. The table lists about 840,000 distinct CDR3 sequences, 38% of them singletons, with about 8.9% in the top ten. The clonotype was recovered from a man between 18 and 29 years old with Graves' hyperthyroidism. Sample: blood. The chain couples TRBV7-9 to TRBJ2-7; D may be TRBD1 (6 bases). The CDR3 loop reads CASSLTGSRDEQYF. CDR3 sequence (DNA): TGTGCCAGCAGCTTAACAGGGTCCCGGGACGAGCAGTACTTC.